This T cell receptor (beta chain) originates from a study of blood T cell repertoires in COVID-19. Study in general: Collection of acute and convalescent COVID-19 samples took place in the United States, Italy and Spain. In each case, the material was cDNA or gDNA derived from T cells, B-cell-depleted T cells, or PBMCs.

The CDR3 has 12 amino acids. The germline gives CDR1 MNHEY, CDR2 SVGAGI. The V segment lost 11 bases and the J segment 3 bases; nucleotides outside the gene matches: 5. In the original workflow: Amplification from reference gene primers served as the basis for estimated nucleated cell counts. Clones were read by immunoSEQ multiplex PCR, and TCRdb kept only the in-frame ones, dropping some. D and trimming were read from the DNA, whereas the V and J calls and clone size are those reported in that table. There are 250,000 to 350,000 clones in the sample; 87% occur only once, and about 2.5% lies in the top ten.

The sample taken for sequencing was peripheral blood. The chain joins TRBV6-5 to TRBJ2-5, with 8 bases matching TRBD1. The receptor's source is a man younger than 35 with active or convalescent COVID-19. CDR3 sequence reads: CADRTGKETQYF. CDR3 coding DNA: TGTGCCGACCGGACAGGGAAAGAGACCCAGTACTTC.